These T cell receptor beta chains were read from a single sample in a study of shared clonotypes between healthy human individuals. TCRdb's table, derived via immunoSEQ multiplex PCR, lists solely in-frame clones and lacks some. The sample consists of approximately 1,500,000 clones, roughly 97% of them appearing once. Specimen: naive CD4+ T cells sorted from blood. The receptors derive from a man aged 25-45 years in good health. The CDR3 runs from the conserved cysteine through the conserved F or W. The D gene is left open where the match is weak. Size tells how often a clone was seen (once, few, many) or the class of an expanded clone, and some rows leave it out.

. | . | TRBJ2-7 | TRBV30 | TGTGCCTGGAGTGGCTACGAGCAGTACTTC | CAWSGYEQYF
. | TRBD1 | TRBJ2-5 | TRBV29-1 | TGCAGCGTCGATACAGGGGGGGAGACCCAGTACTTC | CSVDTGGETQYF
. | . | TRBJ2-3 | TRBV18 | TGTGCCAGCTCACTCAACGATTTGGGCACAGATACGCAGTATTTT | CASSLNDLGTDTQYF
. | . | TRBJ2-2 | TRBV5-1 | TGCGCCAGCAGCTTGTGGAGGAACACCGGGGAGCTGTTTTTT | CASSLWRNTGELFF
. | . | TRBJ2-2 | TRBV7-2 | TGTGCCAGCAGCTTAGTCGCAATTAACACCGGGGAGCTGTTTTTT | CASSLVAINTGELFF
. | TRBD1 | TRBJ1-1 | TRBV28 | TGTGCCAGCAGTGACAGGGACCCCATGAACACTGAAGCTTTCTTT | CASSDRDPMNTEAFF
. | TRBD2 | TRBJ2-2 | TRBV7-9 | TGTGCCAGCAGCTTGAAGGGGCCGAGCGGGAGTTGGGCCGGGGAGCTGTTTTTT | CASSLKGPSGSWAGELFF
once | TRBD2 | TRBJ2-4 | TRBV9 | TGTGCCAGCAGCGTAGGGGCTGGGGGGGAAAGGAGCATTCAGTACTTC | CASSVGAGGERSIQYF
. | TRBD1 | TRBJ2-2 | TRBV27 | TGTGCCAGCAGATGGACAGGGAACACCGGGGAGCTGTTTTTT | CASRWTGNTGELFF
. | . | TRBJ1-5 | TRBV6-1 | TGTGCCAGCAGGAAGGGAGATTATAGCAATCAGCCCCAGCATTTT | CASRKGDYSNQPQHF
. | . | TRBJ2-1 | TRBV2 | TGTGCCAGCACGGGGGTTGTCGATGAGCAGTTCTTC | CASTGVVDEQFF
. | TRBD1 | TRBJ1-4 | TRBV5-1 | TGCGCCAGCAGCTCTGGACAGGGTAACGAAAAACTGTTTTTT | CASSSGQGNEKLFF
. | TRBD2 | TRBJ2-3 | TRBV6-1 | TGTGCCAGCAGTGAAGCCGGGGGGGCAAGCACAGATACGCAGTATTTT | CASSEAGGASTDTQYF
once | TRBD1 | TRBJ1-4 | TRBV7-9 | TGTGCCAGCAGCATCGGGACAGGAGCAACTAATGAAAAACTGTTTTTT | CASSIGTGATNEKLFF
. | . | TRBJ2-5 | TRBV28 | TGTGCCAGCAGTTTTAGGCAGGGTCGTTTTGAGACCCAGTACTTC | CASSFRQGRFETQYF
once | TRBD1 | TRBJ2-5 | TRBV6-6 | TGTGCCAGCAGTTCCCCGGACAGGGTGAGGGAGACCCAGTACTTC | CASSSPDRVRETQYF
. | . | TRBJ2-7 | TRBV7-3 | TGTGCCAGCAGCTTAAGGGGGGCCGGTAGCTTAGGTGGAGAGCAGTACTTC | CASSLRGAGSLGGEQYF
. | . | TRBJ2-7 | TRBV6-6 | TGTGCCAGCAGTTACGGCCACCTCTCCTACGAGCAGTACTTC | CASSYGHLSYEQYF
. | TRBD1 | TRBJ1-2 | TRBV29-1 | TGCAGCGTTGAAGGTCAGGGGGGTTTTGAGGGCTACACCTTC | CSVEGQGGFEGYTF
. | . | TRBJ1-2 | TRBV11-2 | TGTGCCAGCAGCTTAGGGGGCGCTACGGGGAGCGGCTACACCTTC | CASSLGGATGSGYTF
. | . | TRBJ1-2 | TRBV18 | TGTGCCAGCTCACCTACTAGTTCGGGGGATGGCTACACCTTC | CASSPTSSGDGYTF
. | TRBD2 | TRBJ2-7 | TRBV27 | TGTGCCAGCAGACTACGACTAGCGGATTCCTACGAGCAGTACTTC | CASRLRLADSYEQYF
. | . | TRBJ1-1 | TRBV5-1 | TGCGCCAGCAGCTTGGCCGGGACCACGGGGGGAGGTGACACTGAAGCTTTCTTT | CASSLAGTTGGGDTEAFF
. | . | TRBJ2-1 | TRBV18 | TGTGCCAGCTCACCCCTAGGCAATGAGCAGTTCTTC | CASSPLGNEQFF
once | . | TRBJ2-2 | TRBV7-9 | TGTGCCAGCAGCTTAGCCCCGGGGCTAACCGGGGAGCTGTTTTTT | CASSLAPGLTGELFF
. | TRBD1 | TRBJ2-7 | TRBV9 | TGTGCCAGCAGCGGAAGACAGGGTTCCTACGAGCAGTACTTC | CASSGRQGSYEQYF
. | . | TRBJ1-2 | TRBV5-1 | TGCGCCAGCAGCTTAGGAGGAGGCAGCTATGGCTACACCTTC | CASSLGGGSYGYTF
. | TRBD1 | TRBJ2-7 | TRBV18 | TGTGCCAGCTCACCGGAGACAGGGGAACACGAGCAGTACTTC | CASSPETGEHEQYF
. | TRBD2 | TRBJ2-4 | TRBV28 | TGTGCCAGCAGTTTGAGGCGGGAGGGAGCCAAAAACATTCAGTACTTC | CASSLRREGAKNIQYF
. | . | TRBJ1-4 | TRBV15 | TGTGCCACCAGCAGAGCCAGGGCTACAGTCGAAAAACTGTTTTTT | CATSRARATVEKLFF
. | . | TRBJ2-1 | TRBV2 | TGTGCCAGCAGTGTAATGACTGGGTACTCCTACAATGAGCAGTTCTTC | CASSVMTGYSYNEQFF
. | TRBD2 | TRBJ2-3 | TRBV5-4 | TGTGCCAGCAGTCCTGCTTCGGGACTAGGAGCGGATACGCAGTATTTT | CASSPASGLGADTQYF
. | . | TRBJ2-7 | TRBV9 | TGTGCCAGCAGCGTCTCTAGCGAAAACTACGAGCAGTACTTC | CASSVSSENYEQYF
once | . | TRBJ2-3 | TRBV5-4 | TGTGCCAGCACCATCCGACCTAAGGGACTTCAAACTGTGGATACGCAGTATTTT | CASTIRPKGLQTVDTQYF
. | . | TRBJ2-7 | TRBV28 | TGTGCCAGCAGTTTACAAAGAAGATACTACGAGCAGTACTTC | CASSLQRRYYEQYF
. | . | TRBJ1-3 | TRBV10-3 | TGTGCCATCAGTGAATCGGGGGGTGGAAACACCATATATTTT | CAISESGGGNTIYF
. | TRBD1 | TRBJ2-2 | TRBV18 | TGTGCCAGCTCAGACAGGGACACCGGGGAGCTGTTTTTT | CASSDRDTGELFF
once | TRBD2 | TRBJ2-7 | TRBV6-5 | TGTGCCAGCAGTTACTCGACGGCGGGAGTAGCCTACGAGCAGTACTTC | CASSYSTAGVAYEQYF
few | . | TRBJ1-1 | TRBV6-5 | TGTGCCAGCAGTCCGGGGGTTGGGGACACTGAAGCTTTCTTT | CASSPGVGDTEAFF
. | . | TRBJ2-1 | TRBV5-1 | TGCGCCAGCAGCCCCGGGACTGAATCCTACAATGAGCAGTTCTTC | CASSPGTESYNEQFF
. | TRBD1 | TRBJ1-2 | TRBV7-2 | TGTGCCAGCAGCTCTCCGGGACAGCTATATCCCTATGGCTACACCTTC | CASSSPGQLYPYGYTF
. | TRBD2 | TRBJ2-2 | TRBV19 | TGTGCCAGTAGTATCTCGGGACTAGCGGGAAAGTCACACACCGGGGAGCTGTTTTTT | CASSISGLAGKSHTGELFF
. | TRBD2 | TRBJ2-5 | TRBV2 | TGTGCCAGCAGCCCCGGGACTAGCGGGAGGGGCCAAGAGACCCAGTACTTC | CASSPGTSGRGQETQYF
. | . | TRBJ1-4 | TRBV7-9 | TGTGCCAGCAGCTGGCGTGGGCCGGCTAATGAAAAACTGTTTTTT | CASSWRGPANEKLFF
. | . | TRBJ1-5 | TRBV6-5 | TGTGCCAGCAGTTACTCGATACTTAATCAGCCCCAGCATTTT | CASSYSILNQPQHF